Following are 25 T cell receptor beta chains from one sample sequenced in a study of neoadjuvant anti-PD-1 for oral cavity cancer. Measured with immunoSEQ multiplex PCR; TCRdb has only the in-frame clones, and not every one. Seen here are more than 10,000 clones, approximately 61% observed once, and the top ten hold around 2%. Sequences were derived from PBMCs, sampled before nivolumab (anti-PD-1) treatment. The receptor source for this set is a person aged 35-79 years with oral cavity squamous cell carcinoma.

The CDR3 region is CASSDRPLNTEAFF. The CDR3 DNA reads TGTGCCAGCAGTGACAGACCCTTGAACACTGAAGCTTTCTTT. The genes are TRBV6-1 and TRBJ1-1; D call uncertain. The V and J ends lost 3 bases and 0 bases respectively, with 8 bases between them. This CDR3 is 14 amino acids long. Germline-derived CDR1 and CDR2 are MNHNS and SASEGT.

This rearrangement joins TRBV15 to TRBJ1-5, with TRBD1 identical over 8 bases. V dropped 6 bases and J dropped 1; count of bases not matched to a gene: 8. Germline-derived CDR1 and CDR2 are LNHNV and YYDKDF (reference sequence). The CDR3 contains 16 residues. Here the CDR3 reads CATRGTGGFSNQPQHF. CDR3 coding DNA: TGTGCCACCAGAGGAACAGGGGGATTCAGCAATCAGCCCCAGCATTTT.

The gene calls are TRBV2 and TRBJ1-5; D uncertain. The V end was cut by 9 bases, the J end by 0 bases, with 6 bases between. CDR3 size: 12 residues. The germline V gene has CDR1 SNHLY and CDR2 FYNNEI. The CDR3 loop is CASQYSNQPQHF. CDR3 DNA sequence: TGTGCCAGTCAGTATAGCAATCAGCCCCAGCATTTT.

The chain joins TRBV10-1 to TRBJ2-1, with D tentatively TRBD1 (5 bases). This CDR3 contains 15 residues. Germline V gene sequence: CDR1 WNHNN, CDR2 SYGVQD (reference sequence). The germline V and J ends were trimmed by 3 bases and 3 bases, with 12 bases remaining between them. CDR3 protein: CASSDLRDSYNEQFF. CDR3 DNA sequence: TGCGCCAGCAGTGATTTACGTGACAGCTACAATGAGCAGTTCTTC.

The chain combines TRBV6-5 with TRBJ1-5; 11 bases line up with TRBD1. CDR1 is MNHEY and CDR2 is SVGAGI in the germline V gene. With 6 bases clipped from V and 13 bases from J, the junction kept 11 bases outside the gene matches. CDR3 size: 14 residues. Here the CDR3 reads CASSTGTGGPVQHF. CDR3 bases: TGTGCCAGCAGCACCGGGACAGGGGGTCCGGTACAGCATTTT.

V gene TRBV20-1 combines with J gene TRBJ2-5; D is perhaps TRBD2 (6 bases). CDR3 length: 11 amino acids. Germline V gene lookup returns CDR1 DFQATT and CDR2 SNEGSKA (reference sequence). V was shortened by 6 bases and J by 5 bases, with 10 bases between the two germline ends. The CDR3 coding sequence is TGCAGTGCCGGGGCGGGGGAGACCCAGTACTTC. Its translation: CSAGAGETQYF.

The CDR3 DNA is TGTGCCCTCCGGGACAGGCCATCCTACGAGCAGTACTTC. Translated, it gives CALRDRPSYEQYF. This chain connects TRBV30 to TRBJ2-7; the match to TRBD1 covers 8 bases. The trim removed 8 bases at V and 1 base at J, leaving 7 bases unmatched. The CDR3 runs to 13 residues. Germline loops: CDR1 GTSNPN, CDR2 SVGIG (reference sequence).

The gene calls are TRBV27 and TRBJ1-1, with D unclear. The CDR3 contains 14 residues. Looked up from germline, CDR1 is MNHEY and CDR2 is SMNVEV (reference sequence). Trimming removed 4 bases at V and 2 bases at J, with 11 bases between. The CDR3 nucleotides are TGTGCCAGCAGTTCCCTTTTCTACAACACTGAAGCTTTCTTT. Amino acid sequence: CASSSLFYNTEAFF.

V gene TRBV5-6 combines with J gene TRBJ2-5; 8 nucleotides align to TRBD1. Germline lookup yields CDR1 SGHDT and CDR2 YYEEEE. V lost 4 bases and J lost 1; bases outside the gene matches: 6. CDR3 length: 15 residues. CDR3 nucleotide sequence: TGTGCCAGCAGCGCCTCCGGACAGGGCCAAGAGACCCAGTACTTC. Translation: CASSASGQGQETQYF.

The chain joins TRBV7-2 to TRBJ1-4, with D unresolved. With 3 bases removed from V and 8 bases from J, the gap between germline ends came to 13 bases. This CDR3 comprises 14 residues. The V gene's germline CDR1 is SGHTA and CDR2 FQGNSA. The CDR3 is CASSLRSTDEKLFF. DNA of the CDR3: TGTGCCAGCAGCTTGAGAAGCACCGACGAAAAACTGTTTTTT.

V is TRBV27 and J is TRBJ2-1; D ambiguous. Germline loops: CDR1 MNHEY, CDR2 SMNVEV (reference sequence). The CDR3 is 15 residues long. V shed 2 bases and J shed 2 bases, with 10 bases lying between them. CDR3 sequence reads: CASSLGIAPYNEQFF. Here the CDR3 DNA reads TGTGCCAGCAGTTTAGGAATAGCCCCCTACAATGAGCAGTTCTTC.

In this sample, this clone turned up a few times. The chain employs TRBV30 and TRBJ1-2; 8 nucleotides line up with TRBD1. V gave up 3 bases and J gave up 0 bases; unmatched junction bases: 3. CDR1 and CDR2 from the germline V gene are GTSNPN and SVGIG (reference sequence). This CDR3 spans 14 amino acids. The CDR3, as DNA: TGTGCCTGGAGGTGGACAGGGCCTAACTATGGCTACACCTTC. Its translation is CAWRWTGPNYGYTF.

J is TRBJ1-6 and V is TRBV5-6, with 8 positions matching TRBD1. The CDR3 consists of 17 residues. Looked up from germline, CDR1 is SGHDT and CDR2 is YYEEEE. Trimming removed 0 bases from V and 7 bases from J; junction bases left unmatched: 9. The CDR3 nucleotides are TGTGCCAGCAGCTTGGTGGCAGGGGGCTCCTCAAATTCACCCCTCCACTTT. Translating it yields CASSLVAGGSSNSPLHF.

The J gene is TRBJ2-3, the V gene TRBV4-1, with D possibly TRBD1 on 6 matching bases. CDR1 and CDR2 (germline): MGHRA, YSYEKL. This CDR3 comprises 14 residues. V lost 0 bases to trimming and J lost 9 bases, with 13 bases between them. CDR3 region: CASSQELGDTTQYF. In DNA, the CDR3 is TGCGCCAGCAGCCAAGAGCTCGGGGACACAACGCAGTATTTT.

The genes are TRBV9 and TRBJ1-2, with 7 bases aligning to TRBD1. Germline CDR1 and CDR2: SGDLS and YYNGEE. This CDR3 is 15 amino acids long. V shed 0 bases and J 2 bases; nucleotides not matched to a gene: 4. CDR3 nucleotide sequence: TGTGCCAGCAGCGTAGCTGAAGGGGGCAACTATGGCTACACCTTC. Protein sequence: CASSVAEGGNYGYTF.

The CDR3 loop reads CASSRTGGYTGELFF. CDR3 nucleotide sequence: TGTGCCAGCAGCCGGACAGGGGGCTACACCGGGGAGCTGTTTTTT. The chain combines TRBV7-8 with TRBJ2-2; the match to TRBD1 covers 11 bases. Trimming at V came to 5 bases and at J to 3 bases, leaving 2 bases not matched to a gene. CDR1 is SGHVS and CDR2 is FQNEAQ in the germline V gene. The CDR3 sequence is 15 residues long. The whole variable domain, remainder taken from reference TRBV7-8 and TRBJ2-2, is GAGVSQSPRYKVAKRGQDVALRCDPISGHVSLFWYQQALGQGPEFLTYFQNEAQLDKSGLPSDRFFAERPEGSVSTLKIQRTQQEDSAVYLCASSRTGGYTGELFFGEGSRLTVL.

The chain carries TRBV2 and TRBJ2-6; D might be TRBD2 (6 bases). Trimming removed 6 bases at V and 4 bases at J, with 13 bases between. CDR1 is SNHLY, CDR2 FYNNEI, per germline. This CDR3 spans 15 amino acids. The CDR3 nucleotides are TGTGCCAGCAGGCCTCGGGAGAAGGGGGCCAACGTCCTGACTTTC. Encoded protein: CASRPREKGANVLTF.

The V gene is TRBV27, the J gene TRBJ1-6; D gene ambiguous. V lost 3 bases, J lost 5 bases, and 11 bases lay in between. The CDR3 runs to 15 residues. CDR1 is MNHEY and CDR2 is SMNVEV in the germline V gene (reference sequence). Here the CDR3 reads CASSFDKGHNSPLHF. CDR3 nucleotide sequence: TGTGCCAGCAGTTTTGATAAGGGCCATAATTCACCCCTCCACTTT.

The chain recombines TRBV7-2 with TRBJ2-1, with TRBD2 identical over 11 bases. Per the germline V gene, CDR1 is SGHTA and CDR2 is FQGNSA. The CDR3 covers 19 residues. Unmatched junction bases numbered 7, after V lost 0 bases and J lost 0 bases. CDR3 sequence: CASSLALLAGGYSYNEQFF. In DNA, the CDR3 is TGTGCCAGCAGCTTAGCCCTTCTAGCGGGGGGTTACTCCTACAATGAGCAGTTCTTC.

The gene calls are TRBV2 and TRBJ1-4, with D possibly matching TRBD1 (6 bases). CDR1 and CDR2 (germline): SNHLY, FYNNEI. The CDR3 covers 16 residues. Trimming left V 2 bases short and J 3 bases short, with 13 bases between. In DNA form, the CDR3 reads TGTGCCAGCAGTGAACTAGGGGGGGGAGCTAATGAAAAACTGTTTTTT. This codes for CASSELGGGANEKLFF.

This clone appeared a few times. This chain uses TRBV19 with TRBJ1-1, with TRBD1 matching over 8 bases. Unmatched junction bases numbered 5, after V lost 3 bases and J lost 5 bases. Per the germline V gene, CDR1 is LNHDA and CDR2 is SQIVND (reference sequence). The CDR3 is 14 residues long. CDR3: CASSMTGAVTEAFF. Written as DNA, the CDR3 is TGTGCCAGTAGTATGACAGGGGCGGTAACTGAAGCTTTCTTT.

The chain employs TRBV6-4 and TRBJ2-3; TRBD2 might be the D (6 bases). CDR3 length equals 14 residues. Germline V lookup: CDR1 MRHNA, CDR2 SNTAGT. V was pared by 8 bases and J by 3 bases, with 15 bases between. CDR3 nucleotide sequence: TGTGCCAGCCGGAAGGAGGGCGGGACAGATACGCAGTATTTT. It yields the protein CASRKEGGTDTQYF.

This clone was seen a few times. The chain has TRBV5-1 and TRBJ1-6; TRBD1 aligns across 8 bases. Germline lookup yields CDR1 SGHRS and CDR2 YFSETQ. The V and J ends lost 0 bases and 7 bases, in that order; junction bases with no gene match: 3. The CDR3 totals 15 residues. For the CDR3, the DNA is TGCGCCAGCAGCTTGGGGACAGGGATGAATTCACCCCTCCACTTT. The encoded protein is CASSLGTGMNSPLHF.

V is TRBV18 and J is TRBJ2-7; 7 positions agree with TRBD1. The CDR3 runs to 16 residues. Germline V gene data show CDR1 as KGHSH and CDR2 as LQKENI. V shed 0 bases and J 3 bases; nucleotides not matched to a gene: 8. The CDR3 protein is CASSPPGTVVYYEQYF. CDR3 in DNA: TGTGCCAGCTCACCACCGGGGACAGTCGTCTACTACGAGCAGTACTTC.

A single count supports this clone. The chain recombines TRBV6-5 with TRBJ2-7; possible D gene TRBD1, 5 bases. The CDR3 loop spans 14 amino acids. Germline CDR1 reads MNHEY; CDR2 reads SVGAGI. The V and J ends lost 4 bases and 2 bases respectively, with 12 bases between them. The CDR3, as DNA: TGTGCCAGCAGTTTTGGACATCGGACCTACGAGCAGTACTTC. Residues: CASSFGHRTYEQYF.